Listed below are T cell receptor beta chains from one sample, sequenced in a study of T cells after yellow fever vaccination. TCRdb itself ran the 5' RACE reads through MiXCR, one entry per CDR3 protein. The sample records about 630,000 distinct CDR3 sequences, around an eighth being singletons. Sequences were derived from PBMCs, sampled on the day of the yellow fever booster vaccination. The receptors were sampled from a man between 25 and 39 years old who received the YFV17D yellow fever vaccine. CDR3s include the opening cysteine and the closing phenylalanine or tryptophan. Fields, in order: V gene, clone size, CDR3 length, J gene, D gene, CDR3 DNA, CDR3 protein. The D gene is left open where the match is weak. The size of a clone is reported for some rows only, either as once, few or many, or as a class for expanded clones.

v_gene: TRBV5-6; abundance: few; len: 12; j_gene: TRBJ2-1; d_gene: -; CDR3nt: TGTGCCAGCAGCTTTCATGGGGATGAGCAGTTCTTC; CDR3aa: CASSFHGDEQFF
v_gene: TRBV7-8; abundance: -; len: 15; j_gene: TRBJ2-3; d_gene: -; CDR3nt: TGTGCCAGCATCCCCAGACAGCCACTCACAGATACGCAGTATTTT; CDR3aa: CASIPRQPLTDTQYF
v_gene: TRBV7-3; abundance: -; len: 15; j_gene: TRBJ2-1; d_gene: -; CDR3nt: TGTGCCAGCAGCTACCAAAGCGGAGCCAACAATGAGCAGTTCTTC; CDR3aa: CASSYQSGANNEQFF
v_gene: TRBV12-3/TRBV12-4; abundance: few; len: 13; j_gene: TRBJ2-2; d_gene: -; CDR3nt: TGTGCCAGCATGGGCGGCGCCCAGCAGGAGCTGTTTTTT; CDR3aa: CASMGGAQQELFF
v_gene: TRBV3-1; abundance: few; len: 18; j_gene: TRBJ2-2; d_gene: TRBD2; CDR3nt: TGTGCCAGCAGCCAAGGTGGTAGGGTAGCGGGATACACCGGGGAGCTGTTTTTT; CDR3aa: CASSQGGRVAGYTGELFF
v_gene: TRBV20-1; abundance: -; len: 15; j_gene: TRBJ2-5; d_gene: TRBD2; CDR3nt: TGCAGTGCTGAACTAGCGGGAGGAGTAGGGGAGACCCAGTACTTC; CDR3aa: CSAELAGGVGETQYF
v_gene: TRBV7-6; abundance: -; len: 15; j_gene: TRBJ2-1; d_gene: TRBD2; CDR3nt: TGTGCCAGCAGCGGACTAGCGGGAGAGTACAATGAGCAGTTCTTC; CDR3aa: CASSGLAGEYNEQFF
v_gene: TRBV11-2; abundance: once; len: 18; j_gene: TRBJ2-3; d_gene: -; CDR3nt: TGTGCCAGCAGCCTCGCACCTCCCTCTGATTTTGGCACAGATACGCAGTATTTT; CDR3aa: CASSLAPPSDFGTDTQYF
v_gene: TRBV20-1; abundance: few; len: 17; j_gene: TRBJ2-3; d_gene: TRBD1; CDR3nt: TGCAGTGCTATATACCTACCGGGACAGGGATTATATGATACGCAGTATTTT; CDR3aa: CSAIYLPGQGLYDTQYF
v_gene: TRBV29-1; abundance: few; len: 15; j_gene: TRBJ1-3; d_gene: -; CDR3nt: TGCAGCGCCGGGGAGGTGCGAGACTCTGGAAACACCATATATTTT; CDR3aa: CSAGEVRDSGNTIYF
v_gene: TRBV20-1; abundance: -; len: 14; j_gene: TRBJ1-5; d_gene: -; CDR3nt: TGCAGTGCTAGAGATGGGGGCTACAATCAGCCCCAGCATTTT; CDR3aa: CSARDGGYNQPQHF
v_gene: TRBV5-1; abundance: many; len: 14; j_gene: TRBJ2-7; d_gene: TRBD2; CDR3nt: TGCGCCAGCACCCGTATCGGCAGGGAGGGCGAGCAGTACTTC; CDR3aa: CASTRIGREGEQYF
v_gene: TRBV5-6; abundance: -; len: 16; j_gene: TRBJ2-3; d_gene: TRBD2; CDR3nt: TGTGCCAGCAGCTTACAGTGGGAGGGGAGCACAGATACGCAGTATTTT; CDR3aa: CASSLQWEGSTDTQYF
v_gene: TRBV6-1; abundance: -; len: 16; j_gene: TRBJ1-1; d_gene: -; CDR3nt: TGTGCCAGCAGTCCGCGTCCGGGACGGGAGAACACTGAAGCTTTCTTT; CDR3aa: CASSPRPGRENTEAFF
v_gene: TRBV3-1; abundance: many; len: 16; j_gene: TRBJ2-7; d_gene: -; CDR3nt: TGTGCCAGCAGCCAAGGAACAGGCGAACTAATCTACGAGCAGTACTTC; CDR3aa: CASSQGTGELIYEQYF
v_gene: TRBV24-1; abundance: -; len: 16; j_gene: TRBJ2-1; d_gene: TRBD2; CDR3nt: TGTGCCACCAGTACCCGGGGGGTTAGCAGCTACAATGAGCAGTTCTTC; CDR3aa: CATSTRGVSSYNEQFF
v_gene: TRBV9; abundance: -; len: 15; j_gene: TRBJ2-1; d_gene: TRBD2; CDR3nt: TGTGCCAGCAGCGTATTAGCGGGAGGGCCGGATGAGCAGTTCTTC; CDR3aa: CASSVLAGGPDEQFF
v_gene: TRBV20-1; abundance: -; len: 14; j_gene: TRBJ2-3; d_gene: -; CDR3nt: TGCAGTGCTAAGGAGGACGGCTACTCAGATACGCAGTATTTT; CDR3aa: CSAKEDGYSDTQYF
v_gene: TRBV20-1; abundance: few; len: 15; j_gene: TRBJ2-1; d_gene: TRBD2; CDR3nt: TGCAGTGCTATATCCGGGACTAGCCGTTCGGGTGAGCAGTTCTTC; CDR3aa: CSAISGTSRSGEQFF
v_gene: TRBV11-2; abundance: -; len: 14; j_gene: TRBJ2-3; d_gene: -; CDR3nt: TGTGCCAGCAGCACCGTAACTAGCACAGATACGCAGTATTTT; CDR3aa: CASSTVTSTDTQYF
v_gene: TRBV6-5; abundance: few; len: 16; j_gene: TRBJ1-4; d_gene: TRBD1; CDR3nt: TGTGCCAGCAGTTACACAGGGGGCTCAACTAATGAAAAACTGTTTTTT; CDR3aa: CASSYTGGSTNEKLFF
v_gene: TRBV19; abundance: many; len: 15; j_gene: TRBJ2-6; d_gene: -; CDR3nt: TGTGCCAGTAGTAGGGCGGTCGCTGGGGCCAACGTCCTGACTTTC; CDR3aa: CASSRAVAGANVLTF
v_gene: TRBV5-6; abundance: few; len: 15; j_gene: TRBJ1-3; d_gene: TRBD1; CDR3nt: TGTGCCAGCAGCTTCCGGACAGGGACTGGAAACACCATATATTTT; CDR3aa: CASSFRTGTGNTIYF
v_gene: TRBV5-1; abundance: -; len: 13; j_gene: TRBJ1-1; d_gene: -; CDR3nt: TGCGCCAGCAGCCACGGGGTGGGGACTGAAGCTTTCTTT; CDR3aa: CASSHGVGTEAFF
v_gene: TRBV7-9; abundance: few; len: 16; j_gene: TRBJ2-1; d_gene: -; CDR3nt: TGTGCCAGCAGCCGAAGAACTAGATACGAGTCCAATGAGCAGTTCTTC; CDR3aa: CASSRRTRYESNEQFF
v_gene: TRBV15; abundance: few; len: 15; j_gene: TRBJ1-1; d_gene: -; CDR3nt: TGTGCCACCAGCAGAGATCGTCAGATGAACACTGAAGCTTTCTTT; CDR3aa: CATSRDRQMNTEAFF
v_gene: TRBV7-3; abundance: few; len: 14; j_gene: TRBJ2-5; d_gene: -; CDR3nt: TGTGCCAGCAGCCCAGGGGCCTCCAGGGAGACCCAGTACTTC; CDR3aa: CASSPGASRETQYF
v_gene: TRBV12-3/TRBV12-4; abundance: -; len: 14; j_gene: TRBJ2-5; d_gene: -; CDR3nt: TGTGCCAGCCGCCAAAGGCAGACTCAAGAGACCCAGTACTTC; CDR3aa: CASRQRQTQETQYF
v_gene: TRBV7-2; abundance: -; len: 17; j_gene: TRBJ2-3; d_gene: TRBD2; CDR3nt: TGTGCCAGCAGCCCTGGGGGACTAGCGGGAGGCACAGATACGCAGTATTTT; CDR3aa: CASSPGGLAGGTDTQYF
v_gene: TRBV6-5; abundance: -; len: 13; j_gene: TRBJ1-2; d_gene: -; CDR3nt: TGTGCCAGCAGTTACGGGCGGACCTATGGCTACACCTTC; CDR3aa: CASSYGRTYGYTF
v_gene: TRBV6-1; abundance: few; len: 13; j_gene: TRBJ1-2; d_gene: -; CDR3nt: TGTGCCAGCAGTGATGAGCAGGGCTATGGCTACACCTTC; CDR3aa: CASSDEQGYGYTF
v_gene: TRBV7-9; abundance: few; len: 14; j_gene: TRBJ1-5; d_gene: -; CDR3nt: TGTGCCAGCAGCATCGAGGGGGGCAATCAGCCCCAGCATTTT; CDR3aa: CASSIEGGNQPQHF
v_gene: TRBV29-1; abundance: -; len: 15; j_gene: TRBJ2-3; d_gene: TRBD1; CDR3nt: TGCAGCGCCCGAGGGGCAGGGGGCGTCACAGATACGCAGTATTTT; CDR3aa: CSARGAGGVTDTQYF
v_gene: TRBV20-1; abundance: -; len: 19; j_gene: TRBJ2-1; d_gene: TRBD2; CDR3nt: TGCAGTGCTAGAGTGTCTAAATTAGCGGGAGGTAGGTCCTACAATGAGCAGTTCTTC; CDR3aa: CSARVSKLAGGRSYNEQFF
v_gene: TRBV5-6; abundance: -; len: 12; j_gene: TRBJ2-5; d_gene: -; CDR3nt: TGTGCCAGCAGCTTGGCCGGGGTGACCCAGTACTTC; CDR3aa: CASSLAGVTQYF
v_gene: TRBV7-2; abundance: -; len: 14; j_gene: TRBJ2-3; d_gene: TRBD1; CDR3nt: TGTGCCAGCAGCAAGACAGGGAGCACAGATACGCAGTATTTT; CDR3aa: CASSKTGSTDTQYF
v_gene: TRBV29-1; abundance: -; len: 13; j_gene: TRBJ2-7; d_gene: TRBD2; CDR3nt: TGCAGCGTGACTAGCGGGGTCTCCTACGAGCAGTACTTC; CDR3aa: CSVTSGVSYEQYF
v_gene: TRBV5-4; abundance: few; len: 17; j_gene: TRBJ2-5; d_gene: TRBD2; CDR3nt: TGTGCCAGCAGCTTGGGACCAAGGACTAGCGGGAGGGAGACCCAGTACTTC; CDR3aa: CASSLGPRTSGRETQYF
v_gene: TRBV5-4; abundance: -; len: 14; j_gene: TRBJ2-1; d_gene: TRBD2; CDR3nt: TGTGCCAGCAGCGAATCTAGCGGGAGAAATGAGCAGTTCTTC; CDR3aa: CASSESSGRNEQFF
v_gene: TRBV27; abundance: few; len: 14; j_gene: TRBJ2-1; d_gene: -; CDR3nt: TGTGCCAGCAGTACCGGGCCACGGCAAAATGAGCAGTTCTTC; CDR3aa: CASSTGPRQNEQFF
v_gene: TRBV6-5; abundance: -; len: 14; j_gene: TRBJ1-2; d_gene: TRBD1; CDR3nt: TGTGCCAGCAGTTCCACGGACAGGGCCTATGGCTACACCTTC; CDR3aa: CASSSTDRAYGYTF
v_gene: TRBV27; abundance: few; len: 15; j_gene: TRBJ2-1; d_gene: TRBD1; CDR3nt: TGTGCCAGCAGCGCCCTGGGGACAGGGTTTAATGAGCAGTTCTTC; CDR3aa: CASSALGTGFNEQFF
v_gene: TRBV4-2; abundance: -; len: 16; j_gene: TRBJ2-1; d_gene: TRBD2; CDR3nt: TGTGCCAGCAGCCAGACACTAGCGGGAGTACGAAATGAGCAGTTCTTC; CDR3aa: CASSQTLAGVRNEQFF
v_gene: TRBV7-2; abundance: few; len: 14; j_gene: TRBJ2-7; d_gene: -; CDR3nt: TGTGCCAGCAGAGGACACAGCGCCCCTTCCGAGCAGTACTTC; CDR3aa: CASRGHSAPSEQYF
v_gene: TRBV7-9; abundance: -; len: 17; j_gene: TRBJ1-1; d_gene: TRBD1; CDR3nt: TGTGCCAGCAGCTCGGGCGGGACAGCACTATCGAACACTGAAGCTTTCTTT; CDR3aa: CASSSGGTALSNTEAFF
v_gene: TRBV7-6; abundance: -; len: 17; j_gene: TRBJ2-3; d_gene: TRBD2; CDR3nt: TGTGCCAGCAGCTTAGACGGGACTAGCGGTATCATTGATACGCAGTATTTT; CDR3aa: CASSLDGTSGIIDTQYF
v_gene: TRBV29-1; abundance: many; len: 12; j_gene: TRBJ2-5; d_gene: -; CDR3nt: TGCAGCGTTGTGGTTTCTCAAGAGACCCAGTACTTC; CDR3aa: CSVVVSQETQYF
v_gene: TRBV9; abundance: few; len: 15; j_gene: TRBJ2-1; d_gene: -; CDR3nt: TGTGCCAGCAGCGGCGGAGGGGTGTTGGACAATGAGCAGTTCTTC; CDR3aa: CASSGGGVLDNEQFF
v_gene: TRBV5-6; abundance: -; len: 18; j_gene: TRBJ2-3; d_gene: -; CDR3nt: TGTGCCAGCAGCCGCGCTCGGGGTGGATCACATACTCCAGATACGCAGTATTTT; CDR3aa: CASSRARGGSHTPDTQYF
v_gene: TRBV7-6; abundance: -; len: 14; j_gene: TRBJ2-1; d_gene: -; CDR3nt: TGTGCCAGCAGCTCCGGCGACAGCTACAATGAGCAGTTCTTC; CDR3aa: CASSSGDSYNEQFF
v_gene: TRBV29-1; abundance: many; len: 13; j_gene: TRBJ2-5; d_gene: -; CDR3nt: TGCAGCGCCCTCCGGGACTTTCAAGAGACCCAGTACTTC; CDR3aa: CSALRDFQETQYF
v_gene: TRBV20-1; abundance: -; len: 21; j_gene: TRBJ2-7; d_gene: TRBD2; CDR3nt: TGCAGTGCCAGAGAAACTACCTTTATACTAGCGGGAGAAGCCCCTAACGACGAGCAGTACTTC; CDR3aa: CSARETTFILAGEAPNDEQYF
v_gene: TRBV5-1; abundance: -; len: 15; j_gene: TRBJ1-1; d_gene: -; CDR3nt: TGCGCCAGCAGGCGGGGGACTGTTTTGAACACTGAAGCTTTCTTT; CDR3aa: CASRRGTVLNTEAFF
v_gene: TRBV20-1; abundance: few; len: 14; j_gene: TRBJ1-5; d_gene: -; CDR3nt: TGCAGTGCTAGAGATTCAGCACTGGACGCCACCCAGCATTTT; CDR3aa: CSARDSALDATQHF
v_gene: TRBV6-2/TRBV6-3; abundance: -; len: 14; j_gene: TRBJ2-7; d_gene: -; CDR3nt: TGTGCCAGCAGTTTCTCACAGGGCTCCTACGAGCAGTACTTC; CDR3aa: CASSFSQGSYEQYF
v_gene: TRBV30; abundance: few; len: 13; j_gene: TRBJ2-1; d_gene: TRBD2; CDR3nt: TGTGCCTGGGGGACTAGCGGGAGAGGCGAGCAGTTCTTC; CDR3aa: CAWGTSGRGEQFF
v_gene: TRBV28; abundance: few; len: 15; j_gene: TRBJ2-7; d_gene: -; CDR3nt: TGTGCCAGCAGTCAACAACAGAGTGTCGCCTACGAGCAGTACTTC; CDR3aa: CASSQQQSVAYEQYF
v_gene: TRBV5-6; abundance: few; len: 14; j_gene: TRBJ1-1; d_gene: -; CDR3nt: TGTGCCAGCAGCCCGTTGGGAGGGTGGACTGAAGCTTTCTTT; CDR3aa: CASSPLGGWTEAFF
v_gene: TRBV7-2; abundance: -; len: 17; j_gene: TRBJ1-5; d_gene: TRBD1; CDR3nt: TGTGCCAGCAGCCTCGGGACAGGGGGGAAGAGCAATCAGCCCCAGCATTTT; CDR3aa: CASSLGTGGKSNQPQHF